What follows are 21 T cell receptor beta chains derived from one specimen sequenced in a study of shared clonotypes between healthy human individuals. Terminally differentiated effector memory CD45RA+ cells were excluded from the naive CD8 cells, which were CD45RO-negative and positively selected for CCR7. Libraries were prepared by immunoSEQ multiplex PCR; TCRdb keeps only in-frame clonotypes and omits some of them. Found here are some 580,000 clones, 95% to 98% of them singletons; the top ten hold 0.3%. Sequencing used naive CD8+ T cells sorted from blood. These receptors all stem from a man aged 25 to 45 in good health.

The chain links TRBV28 to TRBJ2-7; D is possibly TRBD1 (5 bases). The CDR3 is made up of 15 amino acids. Trimming removed 5 bases from V and 9 bases from J, with 23 bases in between. The V gene's germline CDR1 is MDHEN and CDR2 SYDVKM. This CDR3 reads CASSTPGLLHVGQYF. In DNA, the CDR3 is TGTGCCAGCAGTACTCCAGGGTTACTGCATGTGGGGCAGTACTTC.

About this clone itself: The germline gene is not matched at one end of the junction; a read error may be the cause. This sequence joins TRBV2 and TRBJ2-2, with D possibly TRBD1 on 6 matching bases. Germline assignment: CDR1 SNHLY and CDR2 FYNNEI. This CDR3 has 19 residues. CDR3: CASSPYRVAGPGLAGELFF. The CDR3 DNA reads as TGTGCCAGCAGTCCATACAGGGTCGCCGGTCCTGGGCTGGCCGGGGAGCTATTTTTT.

The chain couples TRBV7-6 to TRBJ2-5, with D perhaps matching TRBD1 (6 bases). In germline, CDR1 is SGHVS, CDR2 FNYEAQ. Trimming took 0 bases from V and 5 from J, leaving 22 bases between them. This CDR3 comprises 18 residues. DNA of the CDR3: TGTGCCAGCAGCTTAGCGAGGGGGAAGGGAGATCCTTGGGAGACCCAGTACTTC. It codes for CASSLARGKGDPWETQYF.

The chain joins TRBV7-9 to TRBJ2-1; a possible D gene is TRBD1 (5 bases). Germline assignment: CDR1 SEHNR and CDR2 FQNEAQ (reference sequence). The CDR3 runs 14 residues. Trimming removed 7 bases from V and 5 bases from J, with 15 bases in between. The CDR3 sequence: CASTPFGHNNEQFF. The CDR3 coding sequence is TGTGCCAGCACCCCATTCGGACATAACAATGAGCAGTTCTTC.

V is TRBV9 and J is TRBJ2-7, with D possibly being TRBD2 (6 bases). The germline V gene has CDR1 SGDLS and CDR2 YYNGEE. The CDR3 is 17 residues long. Trimming left V 3 bases short and J 1 base short, with 20 bases between. The CDR3 sequence: CASSASGSGRTSYEQYF. The DNA for the CDR3 is TGTGCCAGCAGCGCCTCCGGGAGCGGGCGAACATCCTACGAGCAGTACTTC. Full variable domain (remainder filled in from reference TRBV9 and TRBJ2-7): DSGVTQTPKHLITATGQRVTLRCSPRSGDLSVYWYQQSLDQGLQFLIQYYNGEERAKGNILERFSAQQFPDLHSELNLSSLELGDSALYFCASSASGSGRTSYEQYFGPGTRLTVT.

J is TRBJ2-1 and V is TRBV14; TRBD1 matches 8 bases. V shed 3 bases, J shed 8 bases, and the junction held 9 bases outside the gene matches. Germline assignment: CDR1 SGHDN and CDR2 FVKESK. This CDR3 region has 15 residues. The CDR3: CASSHGQGVAYEQFF. DNA of the CDR3: TGTGCCAGCAGCCATGGACAGGGCGTCGCCTATGAGCAGTTCTTC.

The chain's CDR3 is CASNPTGGNYNEQFF. The CDR3, as DNA: TGTGCCAGCAACCCGACAGGGGGCAACTACAATGAGCAGTTCTTC. The rearrangement uses TRBV2 and TRBJ2-1; 10 bases agree with TRBD1. The CDR3 runs to 15 residues. Per the germline V gene, CDR1 is SNHLY and CDR2 is FYNNEI. Trimming removed 7 bases from V and 3 bases from J; junction bases left unmatched: 6.

The chain recombines TRBV15 with TRBJ2-1; 10 positions agree with TRBD1. CDR1 is LNHNV, CDR2 YYDKDF, per germline (reference sequence). V trimming: 4 bases; J trimming: 6 bases; junction bases outside the gene matches: 9. This CDR3 comprises 16 residues. This CDR3 reads CATSIRPGQGSNEQFF. The CDR3 DNA reads as TGTGCCACCAGCATTCGCCCGGGACAGGGGTCCAATGAGCAGTTCTTC.

This clone appeared a single time. The gene calls are TRBV29-1 and TRBJ2-3, with 8 bases fitting TRBD2. The V segment lost 7 bases and the J segment 7 bases; nucleotides outside the gene matches: 10. Germline-derived CDR1 and CDR2 are SQVTM and ANQGSEA. There are 13 residues in the CDR3. CDR3 nucleotide sequence: TGCAGCGCACTACTAGCGGACGTAAATACGCAGTATTTT. Translated: CSALLADVNTQYF.

In regard to this clone: This sample also contains other DNA sequences that code for the same CDR3. The rearrangement links TRBV27 to TRBJ2-2; perhaps TRBD2 as D (6 bases). CDR1 and CDR2 (germline): MNHEY, SMNVEV (reference sequence). The CDR3 sequence is 15 residues long. V was clipped by 6 bases and J by 1 base, with 12 bases between them. The CDR3, as DNA: TGTGCCAGCAGCCTCGGACTATTGAACACCGGGGAGCTGTTTTTT. Its protein product is CASSLGLLNTGELFF.

The CDR3 here is CASRETGQTDNEQFF. The CDR3 DNA sequence: TGTGCCAGCAGAGAAACAGGGCAGACCGACAATGAGCAGTTCTTC. This chain connects TRBV2 to TRBJ2-1, with D possibly matching TRBD1 (6 bases). CDR3 length: 15 amino acids. V lost 6 bases and J 5 bases, leaving 17 bases between the germline ends. CDR1 is SNHLY and CDR2 is FYNNEI in the germline V gene.

This chain connects TRBV7-9 to TRBJ2-7; 7 bases match TRBD2. Trimming removed 7 bases from V and 3 bases from J; junction bases left unmatched: 3. The CDR3 length is 12 residues. CDR1 is SEHNR and CDR2 is FQNEAQ in the germline V gene (reference sequence). The DNA of the CDR3 is TGTGCCAGCAAGGGAGGGTACTACGAGCAGTACTTC. Amino acids: CASKGGYYEQYF.

This sequence joins TRBV4-1 and TRBJ2-5; D is uncertain. CDR3 length: 15 residues. Germline V gene data show CDR1 as MGHRA and CDR2 as YSYEKL. V lost 0 bases and J lost 5, with 13 bases in between. In DNA, the CDR3 is TGCGCCAGCAGCCAAGAATATGCCTTAAGGGAGACCCAGTACTTC. Translating gives CASSQEYALRETQYF.

This clone was detected only once. This sequence joins TRBV15 and TRBJ2-1; 7 nucleotides agree with TRBD1. The germline V gene encodes CDR1 LNHNV and CDR2 YYDKDF (reference sequence). CDR3 length equals 15 residues. Trimming removed 1 base from V and 5 bases from J; junction bases left unmatched: 5. The chain's CDR3 is CATSRGGTGDNEQFF. The CDR3 region has the DNA TGTGCCACCAGCAGAGGAGGTACAGGGGACAATGAGCAGTTCTTC.

The rearrangement joins TRBV7-9 to TRBJ1-1; the D is unclear. Trimming shortened V by 7 bases and J by 6 bases, and 18 bases separated the two germline ends. The V gene's germline CDR1 is SEHNR and CDR2 FQNEAQ (reference sequence). This CDR3 is built from 14 residues. CDR3 DNA sequence: TGTGCCAGCAAAGGAGTGAACGGAAGGGCTGAAGCTTTCTTT. This encodes CASKGVNGRAEAFF.

The chain is built from TRBV5-1 and TRBJ2-7; the D gene could be TRBD1 or TRBD2 (5 bases each). The CDR3 covers 16 residues. V was cut by 0 bases and J by 2 bases, with 15 bases left in between. CDR1 is SGHRS and CDR2 is YFSETQ in the germline V gene. DNA for the CDR3: TGCGCCAGCAGCTTGGCTCTGGGGGAAGCCGCCTACGAGCAGTACTTC. Its protein product is CASSLALGEAAYEQYF. The full variable domain, its missing parts supplied by reference TRBV5-1 and TRBJ2-7, is KAGVTQTPRYLIKTRGQQVTLSCSPISGHRSVSWYQQTPGQGLQFLFEYFSETQRNKGNFPGRFSGRQFSNSRSEMNVSTLELGDSALYLCASSLALGEAAYEQYFGPGTRLTVT.

V is TRBV7-8 and J is TRBJ2-5; D could derive from TRBD1 or TRBD2 (5 bases each). The ends were cut back, 5 bases at V and 0 bases at J, with 22 bases in the middle. CDR3 size: 18 residues. Germline V gene sequence: CDR1 SGHVS, CDR2 FQNEAQ. CDR3 DNA: TGTGCCAGCAGCCTCCCAAGGGGCCGAGAGGGATACCAAGAGACCCAGTACTTC. Translated, it gives CASSLPRGREGYQETQYF. The whole variable domain, remainder taken from reference TRBV7-8 and TRBJ2-5, is GAGVSQSPRYKVAKRGQDVALRCDPISGHVSLFWYQQALGQGPEFLTYFQNEAQLDKSGLPSDRFFAERPEGSVSTLKIQRTQQEDSAVYLCASSLPRGREGYQETQYFGPGTRLLVL.

V and J are TRBV6-5 and TRBJ2-7; D might be TRBD2 (5 bases). Deletions cut 4 bases from V and 1 base from J, with 8 bases between. Germline lookup yields CDR1 MNHEY and CDR2 SVGAGI. The CDR3 runs to 13 residues. This CDR3 is CASSLPGSYEQYF. CDR3 in DNA: TGTGCCAGCAGTTTGCCGGGGTCCTACGAGCAGTACTTC.

The CDR3 nucleotides are TGCGCCAGCAGCCAAGAAAACGCAGGGGTGGGGGAAAAACTGTTTTTT. Translated, it gives CASSQENAGVGEKLFF. This chain connects TRBV4-1 to TRBJ1-4, with D maybe TRBD1 (6 bases). This CDR3 has 16 residues. Trimming took 0 bases from V and 8 from J, leaving 16 bases between them. Germline CDR1 and CDR2: MGHRA and YSYEKL.

V gene TRBV4-3 combines with J gene TRBJ2-6, with TRBD2 matching 11 bases. The CDR3 covers 18 residues. With V trimmed by 2 bases and J by 0 bases, 3 bases remained unmatched. Germline CDR1 reads LGHNA; CDR2 reads YSLEER. In DNA form, the CDR3 reads TGCGCCAGCAGCCAAATCACTAGCGGGAGCTCTGGGGCCAACGTCCTGACTTTC. Translated: CASSQITSGSSGANVLTF.

The V gene is TRBV29-1, the J gene TRBJ1-3; the D gene is possibly TRBD1 (6 bases). CDR3 length: 17 amino acids. Germline V gene sequence: CDR1 SQVTM, CDR2 ANQGSEA. Deletions cut 1 base from V and 0 bases from J, with 16 bases between. The CDR3 bases are TGCAGCGTTGAAGTAGGGGGACACCAAAACTCTGGAAACACCATATATTTT. It translates to CSVEVGGHQNSGNTIYF.